These T cell receptor beta chains were read from a single sample in a study of human T cells and chemical hapten exposure. TCRdb redid the calling of the RACE reads with MiXCR, one entry per CDR3 protein. The sample carries around 130,000 distinct CDR3 sequences, 11% recorded once. Material: whole blood, obtained in connection with sensitization to the hapten diphenylcyclopropenone (DPC). All receptors derive from a woman aged 50 to 60 with alopecia areata. Some clones in this sample may be carry-over from other donors' samples. The CDR3 runs from the conserved cysteine through the conserved F or W. A D gene is named only where the DNA matches it firmly. Only part of the rows carry a size: once, few, many, or a class if the clone is expanded.

clone size | CDR3 length | J gene | V gene | D gene | CDR3 DNA | CDR3 protein
. | 14 | TRBJ2-7 | TRBV18 | . | TGTGCCAGCTCACCCGGGGGCTCCCCCTACGAGCAGTACTTC | CASSPGGSPYEQYF
. | 16 | TRBJ1-2 | TRBV7-9 | . | TGTGCCAGCAGCTCCTCCCGAGCGGGGGCTAACTATGGCTACACCTTC | CASSSSRAGANYGYTF
few | 16 | TRBJ2-3 | TRBV20-1 | . | TGCAGTGCTAGAGCCCGGGAGCGGTCCATCACAGATACGCAGTATTTT | CSARARERSITDTQYF
. | 13 | TRBJ2-7 | TRBV20-1 | . | TGCAGTGCTAGATTTTCCCGGGGGTACGAGCAGTACTTC | CSARFSRGYEQYF
few | 17 | TRBJ2-2 | TRBV5-1 | . | TGCGCCAGCAGCTTGACCCCGGGCCGTTCGGTACCCGGGGAGCTGTTTTTT | CASSLTPGRSVPGELFF
few | 14 | TRBJ2-1 | TRBV5-1 | . | TGCGCCAGCAGTCGCGCCGGGGGCATCGGTGAGCAGTTCTTC | CASSRAGGIGEQFF
many | 15 | TRBJ2-7 | TRBV7-2 | TRBD2 | TGTGCCAGCAGCCCGACTAGCGGGAGTTTACACGAGCAGTACTTC | CASSPTSGSLHEQYF
many | 13 | TRBJ2-3 | TRBV20-1 | TRBD2 | TGCAGTGCTGGGGGACTAGTTGCAGATACGCAGTATTTT | CSAGGLVADTQYF
. | 13 | TRBJ2-3 | TRBV29-1 | TRBD2 | TGCAGCGCCGAGGCTAGCGGGGGGGATACGCAGTATTTT | CSAEASGGDTQYF
many | 13 | TRBJ2-3 | TRBV11-2 | . | TGTGCCAGCAGCTTAGAGTCTGCGGGTACGCAGTATTTT | CASSLESAGTQYF
. | 16 | TRBJ2-3 | TRBV28 | . | TGTGCCAGCAGTTCCCTATTCGGACCCAACACAGATACGCAGTATTTT | CASSSLFGPNTDTQYF
many | 13 | TRBJ2-1 | TRBV18 | TRBD1 | TGTGCCAGCTCCTTGACAGGGGACAATGAGCAGTTCTTC | CASSLTGDNEQFF
few | 15 | TRBJ2-2 | TRBV25-1 | . | TGTGCCAGCACCGCCGACAGGTCCTTCACCGGGGAGCTGTTTTTT | CASTADRSFTGELFF